Listed below are T cell receptor beta chains from one sample, sequenced in a study of blood T cell repertoires in COVID-19. Measured with immunoSEQ multiplex PCR; TCRdb has only the in-frame clones, and not every one. The sample records about 260,000 clones, about 85% being singletons. Sequencing input: PBMCs or T cells enriched from blood (not recorded which). Source of these receptors: a woman between 45 and 60 years old who had recovered from COVID-19. Both conserved end residues are part of each CDR3. Each record gives: V gene, CDR3 protein.

TRBV5-1	CASSYGRGDYEQYF
TRBV29-1	CSVPDRGQGGYTF
TRBV28	CASAQGSSYNSPLHF
TRBV5-1	CASSSGLASSEQFF
TRBV7-9	CASSWGQPSSGNTIYF
TRBV14	CASSPTFITEAFF
TRBV6-5	CASTPGGRYGYTF
TRBV28	CASSLPGADTEAFF
TRBV5-6	CASSRGTAYEQYF
TRBV28	CASSLIGNQPQHF
TRBV19	CASSIAGIYGYTF
TRBV2	CASSPDSSGNTIYF
TRBV5-1	CASSGLDQETQYF
TRBV10-1	CASSESEDRRRPDGELFF
TRBV29-1	CSVVSQDMNTEAFF
TRBV28	CASGPGGTNTGELFF
TRBV9	CASSVGGGFTYEQYF
TRBV20-1	CSASGREAGWHEQFF
TRBV15	CATSRAQTVPYEQYF
TRBV4-3	CASRPGTSGSYEQYF
TRBV7-6	CASSPTPSRDLYNEQFF
TRBV28	CASSLFRGGTETQYF
TRBV3-1/TRBV3-2	CASQGLAGVKAYNEQFF
TRBV3-1/TRBV3-2	CASSKEDSYEQYF
TRBV27	CASSELAGAIDEQFF
TRBV7-3	CASSFPKGGQTNTEAFF
TRBV19	CASSTRTGVTDTQYF
TRBV28	CASSSPQGSHGYTF
TRBV29-1	CSVEVGQGHTEAFF
TRBV2	CASSEGRAKNIQYF
TRBV28	CASSEGLGGDVEETQYF
TRBV20-1	CSSGVLETQYF
TRBV19	CASSPGLAVSSYEQYF
TRBV19	CASSIRGGALPTEAFF
TRBV27	CASRSGLLSDEKLFF
TRBV18	CASSPSTGREPQHF
TRBV27	CASSFPPSYNSPLHF
TRBV5-6	CASSQQGRATEAFF
TRBV6-2/TRBV6-3	CASSFTGGPQETQYF
TRBV6-5	CASSRTGTSNQPQHF
TRBV4-3	CASSQSAARSYEQYF
TRBV28	CASSYNREGQYF
TRBV20-1	CSASGGTSGRKVYEQFF
TRBV19	CASSRRTGLGWEQFF
TRBV19	CASSGRENTEAFF
TRBV15	CATSPVRNEQFF
TRBV4-3	CASSQDSDLKETQYF
TRBV7-9	CASSLVGQGPYAPLYGYTF
TRBV13	CASSPETSGRLNEQFF
TRBV29-1	CSARTVNTEAFF
TRBV30	CAWSGVVGRGAFF
TRBV5-1	CASSFVGQGAIEQYF